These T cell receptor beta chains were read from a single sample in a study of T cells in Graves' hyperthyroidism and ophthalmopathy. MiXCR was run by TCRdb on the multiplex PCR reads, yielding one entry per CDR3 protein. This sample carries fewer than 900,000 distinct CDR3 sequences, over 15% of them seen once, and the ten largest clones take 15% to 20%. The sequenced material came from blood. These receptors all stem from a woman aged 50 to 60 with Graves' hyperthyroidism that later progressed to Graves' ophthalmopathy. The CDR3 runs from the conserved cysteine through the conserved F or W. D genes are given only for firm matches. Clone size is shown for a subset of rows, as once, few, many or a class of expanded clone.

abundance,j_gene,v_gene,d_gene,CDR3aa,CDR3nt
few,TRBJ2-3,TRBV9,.,CASSVVGSTNTQYF,TGTGCCAGCAGCGTAGTCGGTTCCACAAATACGCAGTATTTT
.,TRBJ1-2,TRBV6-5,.,CASSYSAGAYSGYTF,TGTGCCAGCAGTTACTCCGCAGGTGCCTACTCTGGCTACACCTTC
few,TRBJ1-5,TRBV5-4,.,CASSLVTGIGNNQPQHF,TGTGCCAGCAGCTTGGTTACAGGGATAGGGAACAATCAGCCCCAGCATTTT
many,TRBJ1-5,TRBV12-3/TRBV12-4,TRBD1,CASSLYPTGANQPQHF,TGTGCCAGCAGTCTCTACCCGACAGGGGCCAATCAGCCCCAGCATTTT
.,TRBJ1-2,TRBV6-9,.,CASSYGIWGYTF,TGTGCCAGCAGTTATGGGATCTGGGGCTACACCTTC
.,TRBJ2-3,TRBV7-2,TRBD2,CASSLALTSGGATDTQYF,TGTGCCAGCAGCTTAGCGCTGACTAGCGGGGGGGCCACAGATACGCAGTATTTT
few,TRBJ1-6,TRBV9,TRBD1,CASSGTDGTANSPLHF,TGTGCCAGCAGCGGGACGGATGGGACAGCTAATTCACCCCTCCACTTT
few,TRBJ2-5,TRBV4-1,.,CASKQPIGETQYF,TGCGCCAGCAAACAACCAATCGGGGAGACCCAGTACTTC
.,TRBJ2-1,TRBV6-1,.,CASSETSFSYNEQFF,TGTGCCAGCAGTGAAACTAGCTTCTCCTACAATGAGCAGTTCTTC
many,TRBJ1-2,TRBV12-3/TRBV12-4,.,CASSLRTVDNYGYTF,TGTGCCAGCAGTTTAAGGACGGTTGATAACTATGGCTACACCTTC
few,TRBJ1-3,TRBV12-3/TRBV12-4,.,CATQGPFGNTIYF,TGTGCCACCCAGGGTCCCTTCGGAAACACCATATATTTT
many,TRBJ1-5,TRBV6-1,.,CASRAGPTNQPQHF,TGTGCCAGCAGGGCAGGGCCGACCAATCAGCCCCAGCATTTT
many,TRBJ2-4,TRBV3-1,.,CASSGIPPGTQSLAKNIQYF,TGTGCCAGCAGCGGAATCCCCCCCGGGACACAGTCTCTAGCCAAAAACATTCAGTACTTC
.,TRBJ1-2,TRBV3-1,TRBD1,CASSSDRVNYGYTF,TGTGCCAGCAGCAGTGACAGGGTGAACTATGGCTACACCTTC
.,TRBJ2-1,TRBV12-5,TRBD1,CASGKGQGAINEQFF,TGTGCTAGTGGCAAGGGACAGGGGGCGATAAATGAGCAGTTCTTC
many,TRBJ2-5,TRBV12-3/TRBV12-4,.,CASSLSDGYQETQYF,TGTGCCAGCAGTTTGAGTGACGGGTACCAAGAGACCCAGTACTTC
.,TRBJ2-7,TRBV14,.,CASSQGTDYEQYF,TGTGCCAGCAGCCAAGGTACAGACTACGAGCAGTACTTC
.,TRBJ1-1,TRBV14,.,CASSQALRDTEAFF,TGTGCCAGCAGCCAAGCTCTCAGGGACACTGAAGCTTTCTTT
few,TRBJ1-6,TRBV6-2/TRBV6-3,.,CASSLSGRGFYNSPLHF,TGTGCCAGCAGTCTCTCGGGTCGGGGTTTTTATAATTCACCCCTCCACTTT
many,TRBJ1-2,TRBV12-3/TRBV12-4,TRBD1,CASRFRTGRSGGYTF,TGTGCCAGCAGGTTCAGGACAGGTCGTTCTGGGGGCTACACCTTC
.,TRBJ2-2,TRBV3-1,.,CASSPGVGGELFF,TGTGCCAGCAGCCCCGGGGTTGGCGGGGAGCTGTTTTTT
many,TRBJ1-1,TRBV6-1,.,CASSRGPMNTEAFF,TGTGCCAGCAGCCGGGGGCCTATGAACACTGAAGCTTTCTTT
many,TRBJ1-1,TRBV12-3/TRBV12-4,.,CASSLTGSVTRLMNTEASF,TGTGCCAGCAGTTTAACGGGGTCCGTAACCCGCCTCATGAACACTGAAGCTTCCTTT
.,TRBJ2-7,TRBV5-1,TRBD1,CASSWTGGSYEQYF,TGCGCCAGCAGCTGGACAGGGGGAAGCTACGAGCAGTACTTC
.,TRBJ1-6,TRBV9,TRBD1,CASTSEDRGSPLHF,TGTGCCAGCACCTCCGAGGACAGGGGTTCACCCCTCCACTTT
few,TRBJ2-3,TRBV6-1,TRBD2,CASSVTSGGASDTQYF,TGTGCCAGCAGTGTTACTAGCGGGGGGGCCTCAGATACGCAGTATTTT
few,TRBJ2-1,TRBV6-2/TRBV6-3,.,CASTGGPWGEQFF,TGTGCCAGCACTGGGGGTCCTTGGGGTGAGCAGTTCTTC
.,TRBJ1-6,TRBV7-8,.,CASSLYMAARASPLHF,TGTGCCAGCAGCTTATACATGGCCGCGCGGGCTTCACCCCTCCACTTT
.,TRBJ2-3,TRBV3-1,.,CASSQTLRTDSTDTQYF,TGTGCCAGCAGCCAAACTTTAAGAACAGATAGCACAGATACGCAGTATTTT
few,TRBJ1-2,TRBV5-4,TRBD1,CASSWGGGTAHYGYTF,TGTGCCAGCAGCTGGGGTGGAGGGACAGCGCACTATGGCTACACCTTC
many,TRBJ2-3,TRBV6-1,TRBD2,CSVSGGTSTDTQYF,TGCTCCGTGAGCGGGGGCACTAGCACAGATACGCAGTATTTT
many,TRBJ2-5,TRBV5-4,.,CASSFTPTETQYF,TGTGCCAGCAGCTTCACCCCCACTGAGACCCAGTACTTC
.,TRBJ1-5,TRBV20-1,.,CSARDLGIRDTEEYSNQPQHF,TGCAGTGCTAGAGATCTTGGGATCCGGGACACCGAAGAGTATAGCAATCAGCCCCAGCATTTT
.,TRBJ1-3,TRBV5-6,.,CAGSSLGGNTIYF,TGTGCCGGCAGCTCCCTGGGTGGAAACACCATATATTTT
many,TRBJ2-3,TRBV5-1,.,CASSLQEASTDTQYF,TGCGCCAGCAGCTTACAGGAAGCCTCCACAGATACGCAGTATTTT
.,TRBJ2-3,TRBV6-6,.,CASSYSRAQPRDTQYF,TGTGCCAGCAGTTACTCGAGGGCGCAGCCGAGGGATACGCAGTATTTT
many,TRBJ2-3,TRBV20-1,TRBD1,CSAHRDREGPDTQYF,TGCAGTGCCCACAGGGACAGGGAGGGACCAGATACGCAGTATTTT
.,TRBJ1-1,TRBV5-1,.,CASSLISGFTEAFF,TGCGCCAGCAGCTTGATCTCGGGGTTCACTGAAGCTTTCTTT
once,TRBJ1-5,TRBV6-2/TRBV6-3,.,CASTTEGTQPQHF,TGCGCCAGCACTACTGAGGGTACTCAGCCCCAGCATTTT
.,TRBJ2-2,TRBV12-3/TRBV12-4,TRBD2,CASSWTSGSSGELFF,TGTGCCAGCAGCTGGACTAGCGGGAGTTCCGGGGAGCTGTTTTTT
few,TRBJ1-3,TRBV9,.,CASSVEHFSGNTIYF,TGTGCCAGCAGCGTAGAACACTTCTCTGGAAACACCATATATTTT
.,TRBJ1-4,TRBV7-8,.,CASSLARQAQNEKLFF,TGTGCCAGCAGCTTAGCTCGACAGGCGCAGAATGAAAAACTGTTTTTT
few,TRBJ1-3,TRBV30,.,CAWRAGIDTIYF,TGTGCCTGGAGAGCAGGGATTGACACCATATATTTT
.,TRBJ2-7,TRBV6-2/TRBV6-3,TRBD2,CASRDPSGDSYEQYF,TGTGCCAGCAGGGATCCTAGCGGGGACTCCTACGAGCAGTACTTC
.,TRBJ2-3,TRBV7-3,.,CASSPGWGSTDTQYF,TGTGCCAGCAGCCCCGGGTGGGGGAGCACAGATACGCAGTATTTT
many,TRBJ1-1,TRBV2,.,CASSEWQGSTEAFF,TGTGCCAGCAGTGAATGGCAGGGGAGCACTGAAGCTTTCTTT